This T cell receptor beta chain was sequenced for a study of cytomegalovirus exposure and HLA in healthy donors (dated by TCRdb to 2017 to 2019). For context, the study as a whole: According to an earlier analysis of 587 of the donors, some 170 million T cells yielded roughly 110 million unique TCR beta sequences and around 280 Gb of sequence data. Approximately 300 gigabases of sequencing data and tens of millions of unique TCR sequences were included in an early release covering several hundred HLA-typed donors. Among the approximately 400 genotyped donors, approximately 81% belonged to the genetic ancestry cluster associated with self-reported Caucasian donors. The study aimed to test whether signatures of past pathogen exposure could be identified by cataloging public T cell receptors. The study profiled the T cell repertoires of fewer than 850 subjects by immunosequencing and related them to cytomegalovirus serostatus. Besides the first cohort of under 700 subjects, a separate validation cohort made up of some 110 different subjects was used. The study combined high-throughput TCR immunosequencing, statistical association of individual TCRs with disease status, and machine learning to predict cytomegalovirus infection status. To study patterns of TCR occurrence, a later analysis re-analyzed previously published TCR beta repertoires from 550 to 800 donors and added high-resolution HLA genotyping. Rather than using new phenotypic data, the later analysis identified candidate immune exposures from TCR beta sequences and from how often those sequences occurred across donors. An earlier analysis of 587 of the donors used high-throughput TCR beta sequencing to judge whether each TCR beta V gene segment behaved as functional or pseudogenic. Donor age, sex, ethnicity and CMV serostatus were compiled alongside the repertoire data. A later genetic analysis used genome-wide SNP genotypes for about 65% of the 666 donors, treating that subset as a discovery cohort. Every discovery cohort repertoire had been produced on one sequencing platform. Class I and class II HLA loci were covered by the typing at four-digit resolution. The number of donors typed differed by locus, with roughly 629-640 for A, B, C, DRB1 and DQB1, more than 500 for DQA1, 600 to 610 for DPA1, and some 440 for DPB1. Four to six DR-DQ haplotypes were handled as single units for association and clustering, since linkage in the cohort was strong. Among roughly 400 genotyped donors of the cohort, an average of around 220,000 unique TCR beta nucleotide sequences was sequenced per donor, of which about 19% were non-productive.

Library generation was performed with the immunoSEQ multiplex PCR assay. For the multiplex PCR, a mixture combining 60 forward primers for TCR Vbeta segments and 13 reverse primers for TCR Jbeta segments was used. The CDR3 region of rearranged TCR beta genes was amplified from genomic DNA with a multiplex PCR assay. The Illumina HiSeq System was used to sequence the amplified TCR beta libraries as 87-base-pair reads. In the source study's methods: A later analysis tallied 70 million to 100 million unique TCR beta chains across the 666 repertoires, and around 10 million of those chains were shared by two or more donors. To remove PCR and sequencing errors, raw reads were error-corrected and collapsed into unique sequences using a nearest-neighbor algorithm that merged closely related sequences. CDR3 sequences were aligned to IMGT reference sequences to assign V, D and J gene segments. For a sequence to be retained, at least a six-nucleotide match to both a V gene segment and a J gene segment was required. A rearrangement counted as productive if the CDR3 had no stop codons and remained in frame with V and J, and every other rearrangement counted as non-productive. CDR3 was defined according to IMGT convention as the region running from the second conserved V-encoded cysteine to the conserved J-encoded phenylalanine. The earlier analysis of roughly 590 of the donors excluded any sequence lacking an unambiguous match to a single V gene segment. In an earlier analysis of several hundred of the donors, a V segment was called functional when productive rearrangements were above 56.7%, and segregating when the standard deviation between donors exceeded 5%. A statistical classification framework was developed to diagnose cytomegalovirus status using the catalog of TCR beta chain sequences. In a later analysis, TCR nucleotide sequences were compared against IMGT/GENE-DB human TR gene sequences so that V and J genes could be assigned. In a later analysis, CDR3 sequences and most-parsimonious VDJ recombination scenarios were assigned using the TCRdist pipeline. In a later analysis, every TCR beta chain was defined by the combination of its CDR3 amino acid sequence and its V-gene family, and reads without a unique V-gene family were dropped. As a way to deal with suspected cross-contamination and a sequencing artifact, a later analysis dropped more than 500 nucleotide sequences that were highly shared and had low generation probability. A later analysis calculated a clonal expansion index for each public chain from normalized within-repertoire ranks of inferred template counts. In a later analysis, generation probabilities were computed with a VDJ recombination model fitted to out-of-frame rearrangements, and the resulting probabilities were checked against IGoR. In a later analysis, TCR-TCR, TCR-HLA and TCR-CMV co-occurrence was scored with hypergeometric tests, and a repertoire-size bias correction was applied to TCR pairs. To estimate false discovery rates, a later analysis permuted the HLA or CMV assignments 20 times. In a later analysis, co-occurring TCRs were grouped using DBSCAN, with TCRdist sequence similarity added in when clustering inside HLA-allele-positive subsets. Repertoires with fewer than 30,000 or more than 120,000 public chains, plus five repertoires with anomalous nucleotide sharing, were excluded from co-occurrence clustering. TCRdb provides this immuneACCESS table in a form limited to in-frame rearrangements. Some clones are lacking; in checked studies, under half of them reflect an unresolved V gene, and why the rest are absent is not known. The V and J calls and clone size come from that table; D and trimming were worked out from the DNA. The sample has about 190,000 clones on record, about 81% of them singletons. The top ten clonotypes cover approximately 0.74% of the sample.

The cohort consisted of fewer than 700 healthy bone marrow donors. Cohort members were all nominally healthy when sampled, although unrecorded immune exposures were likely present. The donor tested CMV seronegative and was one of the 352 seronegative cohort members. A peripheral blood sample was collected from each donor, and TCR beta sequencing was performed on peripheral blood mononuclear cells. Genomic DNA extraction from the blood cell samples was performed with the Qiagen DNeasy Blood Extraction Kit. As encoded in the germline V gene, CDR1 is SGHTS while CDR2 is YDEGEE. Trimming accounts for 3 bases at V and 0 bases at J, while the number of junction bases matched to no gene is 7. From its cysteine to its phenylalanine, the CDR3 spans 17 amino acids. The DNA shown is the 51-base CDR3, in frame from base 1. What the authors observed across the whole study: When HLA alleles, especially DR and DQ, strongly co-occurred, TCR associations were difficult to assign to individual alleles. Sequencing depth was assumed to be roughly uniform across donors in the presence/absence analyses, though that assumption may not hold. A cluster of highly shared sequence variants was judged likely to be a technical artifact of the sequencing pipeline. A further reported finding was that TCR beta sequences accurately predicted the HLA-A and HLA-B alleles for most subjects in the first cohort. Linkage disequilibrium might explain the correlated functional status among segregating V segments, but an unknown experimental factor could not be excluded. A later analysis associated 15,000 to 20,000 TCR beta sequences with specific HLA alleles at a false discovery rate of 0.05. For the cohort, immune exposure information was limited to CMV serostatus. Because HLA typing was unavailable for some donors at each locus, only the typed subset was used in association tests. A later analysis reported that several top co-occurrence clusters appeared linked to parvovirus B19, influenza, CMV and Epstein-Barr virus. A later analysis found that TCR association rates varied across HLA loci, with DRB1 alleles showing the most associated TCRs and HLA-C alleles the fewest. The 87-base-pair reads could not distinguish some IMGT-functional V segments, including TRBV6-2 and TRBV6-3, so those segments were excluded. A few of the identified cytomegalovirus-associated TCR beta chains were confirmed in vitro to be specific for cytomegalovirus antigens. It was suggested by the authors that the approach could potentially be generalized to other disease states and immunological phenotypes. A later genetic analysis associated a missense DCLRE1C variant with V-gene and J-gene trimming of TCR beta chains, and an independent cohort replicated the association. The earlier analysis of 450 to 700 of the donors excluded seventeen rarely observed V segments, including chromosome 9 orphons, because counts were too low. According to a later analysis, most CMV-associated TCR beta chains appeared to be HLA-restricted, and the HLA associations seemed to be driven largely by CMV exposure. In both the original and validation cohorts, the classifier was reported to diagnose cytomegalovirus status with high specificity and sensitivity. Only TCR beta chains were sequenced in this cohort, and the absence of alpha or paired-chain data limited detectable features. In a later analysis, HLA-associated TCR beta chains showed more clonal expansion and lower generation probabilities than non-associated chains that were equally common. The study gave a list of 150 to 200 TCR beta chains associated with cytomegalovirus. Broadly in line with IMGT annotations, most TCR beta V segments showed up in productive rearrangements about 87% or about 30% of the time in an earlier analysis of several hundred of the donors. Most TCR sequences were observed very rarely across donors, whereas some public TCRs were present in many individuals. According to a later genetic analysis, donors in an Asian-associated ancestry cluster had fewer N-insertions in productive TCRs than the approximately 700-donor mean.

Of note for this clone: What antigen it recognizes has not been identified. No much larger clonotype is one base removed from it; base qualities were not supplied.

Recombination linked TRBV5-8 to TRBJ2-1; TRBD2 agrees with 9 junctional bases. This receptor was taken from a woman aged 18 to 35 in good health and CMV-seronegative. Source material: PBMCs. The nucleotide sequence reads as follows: TGTGCCAGCAGCTCGAATTTAGCGGGGGTCTCCTACAATGAGCAGTTCTTC. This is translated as CASSSNLAGVSYNEQFF.